The 26 T cell receptor beta chains reported below all come from one sample, sequenced in a study of TIL therapy for anti-PD-1-resistant metastatic lung cancer. Time point described: pre-treatment sample, taken before nivolumab and TIL therapy. The libraries were made with immunoSEQ v3. Profiled with immunoSEQ multiplex PCR; TCRdb holds only in-frame clones, not every one. The sample has some 18,000 clones; around four fifths are singletons. The sequencing used blood, collected at baseline. These receptors were collected from a person between 25 and 79 years old with non-small cell lung cancer.

This chain connects TRBV27 to TRBJ1-4; D call uncertain. V dropped 3 bases and J dropped 7 bases, with 9 bases sitting between them. The CDR3 length is 13 residues. Germline CDR1 reads MNHEY; CDR2 reads SMNVEV (reference sequence). Here the CDR3 DNA reads TGTGCCAGCAGTTTCTCTCGCGGTGAAAAACTGTTTTTT. Translating gives CASSFSRGEKLFF.

The J gene is TRBJ2-3, the V gene TRBV20-1; no clear D. Deletions cut 5 bases from V and 6 bases from J, with 9 bases between. CDR3 length: 11 residues. CDR1 is DFQATT, CDR2 SNEGSKA, per germline (reference sequence). CDR3 in DNA: TGCAGTGCTGCCGACTTCGATACGCAGTATTTT. Its protein product is CSAADFDTQYF.

The chain carries TRBV4-3 and TRBJ2-5, with 15 bases matching TRBD2. J lost 4 bases, V lost 4 bases, and 7 bases had no gene match. The germline V gene encodes CDR1 LGHNA and CDR2 YSLEER. The CDR3 totals 17 residues. The CDR3, as DNA: TGCGCCAGCAGCCTTCCGGGACTAGCGGGGGGTGGAGAGACCCAGTACTTC. It codes for CASSLPGLAGGGETQYF.

The CDR3, as DNA: TGTGCCTGGAGTGTACTAGGGGGTAGGAACACTGAAGCTTTCTTT. Encoded protein: CAWSVLGGRNTEAFF. The genes are TRBV30 and TRBJ1-1, with D possibly TRBD1 on 6 matching bases. The V and J ends lost 0 bases and 1 base respectively, with 12 bases between them. Germline loops: CDR1 GTSNPN, CDR2 SVGIG (reference sequence). The CDR3 covers 15 residues.

The V and J genes are TRBV5-6 and TRBJ2-5; D remains unclear. Germline CDR1 SGHDT, CDR2 YYEEEE. The V end was cut by 2 bases, the J end by 1 base, with 6 bases between. This CDR3 has 13 amino acids. The CDR3 DNA reads as TGTGCCAGCAGCTTCAATAGCCAAGAGACCCAGTACTTC. Translating it yields CASSFNSQETQYF.

V and J are TRBV5-6 and TRBJ1-2; tentatively, D is TRBD1 (5 bases). With 3 bases removed from V and 2 bases from J, the gap between germline ends came to 14 bases. Germline CDR1 and CDR2: SGHDT and YYEEEE. The CDR3 length is 15 residues. DNA of the CDR3: TGTGCCAGCAGCTGGTGGGAAACAGGAAACTATGGCTACACCTTC. Its protein product is CASSWWETGNYGYTF. Full variable domain (rest looked up from reference TRBV5-6 and TRBJ1-2): DAGVTQSPTHLIKTRGQQVTLRCSPKSGHDTVSWYQQALGQGPQFIFQYYEEEERQRGNFPDRFSGHQFPNYSSELNVNALLLGDSALYLCASSWWETGNYGYTFGSGTRLTVV.

The chain uses TRBV19 and TRBJ2-1; D may be TRBD2 (5 bases). The V end was cut by 5 bases, the J end by 0 bases, with 17 bases between. The CDR3 loop spans 17 amino acids. Germline V gene lookup returns CDR1 LNHDA and CDR2 SQIVND (reference sequence). The CDR3 loop reads CASSVTRSPSSYNEQFF. The CDR3 region has the DNA TGTGCCAGTAGTGTTACTAGGTCCCCCAGCTCCTACAATGAGCAGTTCTTC.

The rearrangement uses TRBV6-1 and TRBJ1-2; 7 positions agree with TRBD1. The CDR3 loop spans 15 amino acids. The germline gives CDR1 MNHNS, CDR2 SASEGT. Trimming at V came to 6 bases and at J to 6 bases, leaving 13 bases not matched to a gene. CDR3 bases: TGTGCCAGCAGGGGGGTAAGGGGGCAAGAAGATGGCTACACCTTC. Its translation is CASRGVRGQEDGYTF.

The chain uses TRBV7-2 and TRBJ1-2; D perhaps matches TRBD1 (6 bases). Deletions cut 4 bases from V and 8 bases from J, with 17 bases between. The CDR3 has 14 amino acids. CDR1 and CDR2 from the germline V gene are SGHTA and FQGNSA. The DNA for the CDR3 is TGTGCCAGCAGCTCTTACAGGGCAGCGGGGGGCTACACCTTC. Translated: CASSSYRAAGGYTF.

This chain joins TRBV7-3 and TRBJ1-1, with D perhaps TRBD1 (5 bases). The CDR3 spans 14 residues. Germline CDR1 is SGHTA and CDR2 is FQGTGA. With 5 bases removed from V and 7 bases from J, the gap between germline ends came to 17 bases. The CDR3 loop reads CASSPRGDGNEAFF. CDR3 bases: TGTGCCAGCAGCCCCCGGGGGGATGGAAATGAAGCTTTCTTT.

This chain links TRBV27 with TRBJ1-6, with 8 nucleotides matching TRBD1. With V trimmed by 6 bases and J by 5 bases, 6 bases remained unmatched. This CDR3 is 15 amino acids long. The germline gives CDR1 MNHEY, CDR2 SMNVEV (reference sequence). The DNA for the CDR3 is TGTGCCAGCAGGCCACTGGACAGGGATAATTCACCCCTCCACTTT. It translates to CASRPLDRDNSPLHF.

This clone was seen only a few times. This chain joins TRBV9 and TRBJ2-7, with TRBD2 as a possible D gene (5 bases). Germline values: CDR1 SGDLS, CDR2 YYNGEE. This CDR3 is 14 amino acids long. V lost 3 bases to trimming and J lost 0 bases, with 10 bases between them. The CDR3 nucleotides are TGTGCCAGCAGCGAAGCTGGGAGCTCCTACGAGCAGTACTTC. Amino acid sequence: CASSEAGSSYEQYF.

This chain links TRBV27 with TRBJ2-3, with 7 bases lining up with TRBD1. Germline CDR1 MNHEY, CDR2 SMNVEV (reference sequence). With 5 bases clipped from V and 3 bases from J, the junction kept 8 bases outside the gene matches. The CDR3 runs 15 residues. The CDR3 loop is CASSRGQLGTDTQYF. CDR3 DNA: TGTGCCAGCAGTCGGGGACAGCTAGGTACAGATACGCAGTATTTT.

The chain joins TRBV4-3 to TRBJ2-5, with 9 bases matching TRBD2. Trimming removed 0 bases from V and 7 bases from J; junction bases left unmatched: 6. The CDR3 sequence is 15 residues long. Germline assignment: CDR1 LGHNA and CDR2 YSLEER. This chain's CDR3 is CASSQDWGAGGTQYF. Here the CDR3 DNA reads TGCGCCAGCAGCCAAGATTGGGGAGCGGGGGGGACCCAGTACTTC.

CDR3 residues: CASSLMGNTEAFF. The CDR3 coding sequence is TGTGCCAGCAGCTTAATGGGGAACACTGAAGCTTTCTTT. This chain uses TRBV7-3 with TRBJ1-1; D not resolved. The CDR3 contains 13 residues. V lost 1 base, J lost 1 base, and 4 bases lay in between. The germline CDR1 and CDR2 sequences are SGHTA and FQGTGA.

CDR3: CASSPKGWSQPQHF. The CDR3 bases are TGTGCCAGCAGCCCAAAGGGCTGGAGTCAGCCCCAGCATTTT. The chain joins TRBV5-6 to TRBJ1-5; D unclear. V dropped 4 bases and J dropped 6 bases, with 14 bases sitting between them. The CDR3 covers 14 residues. The germline CDR1 and CDR2 sequences are SGHDT and YYEEEE.

This chain uses TRBV28 with TRBJ1-1; D is unresolved. The CDR3 extends over 15 amino acids. V was pared by 4 bases and J by 5 bases, with 17 bases between. Germline CDR1 is MDHEN and CDR2 is SYDVKM. Here the CDR3 DNA reads TGTGCCAGCAGTTCCCCCGGCGCAGTGGGTACTGAAGCTTTCTTT. This gives the protein CASSSPGAVGTEAFF.

The chain has TRBV7-2 and TRBJ2-5; unclear D gene. Germline V gene data show CDR1 as SGHTA and CDR2 as FQGNSA. Trimming cost V 2 bases and J 6 bases, with 1 base left between them. The CDR3 runs to 10 residues. CDR3 coding DNA: TGTGCCAGCAGCTTAAAGACCCAGTACTTC. Its protein is CASSLKTQYF.

V and J are TRBV19 and TRBJ2-7, with D perhaps assigned TRBD1 or TRBD2 (7 bases each). CDR3 length: 12 residues. V was trimmed by 5 bases and J by 7 bases, leaving 12 bases between them. Germline V gene lookup returns CDR1 LNHDA and CDR2 SQIVND (reference sequence). The CDR3 DNA follows: TGTGCCAGTAGTGCAGGGGGGGGTGAGCAGTACTTC. Residues: CASSAGGGEQYF.

This sequence joins TRBV28 and TRBJ1-5; a possible D gene is TRBD1 (6 bases). Germline V gene sequence: CDR1 MDHEN, CDR2 SYDVKM. The V and J ends lost 6 bases and 3 bases respectively, with 12 bases between them. CDR3 length: 14 amino acids. CDR3 in amino acids: CASRATGINQPQHF. CDR3 coding DNA: TGTGCCAGCAGAGCAACAGGGATCAATCAGCCCCAGCATTTT.

CDR3 sequence (DNA): TGCGCCAGCAGCCAACAATCCGGACTAGCCGGCGAGCAGTACTTC. Its translation: CASSQQSGLAGEQYF. This chain connects TRBV4-3 to TRBJ2-7; 8 bases fit TRBD2. CDR3 length: 15 amino acids. CDR1 and CDR2 from the germline V gene are LGHNA and YSLEER. Trimming took 2 bases from V and 6 from J; bases not matched to a gene: 9.

J is TRBJ1-5 and V is TRBV19, with D unresolved. Germline V CDR1 and CDR2: LNHDA, SQIVND (reference sequence). The CDR3 sequence is 10 residues long. Trimming took 8 bases from V and 4 from J, leaving 3 bases between them. The CDR3 nucleotides are TGTGCCAGTGGTAATCAGCCCCAGCATTTT. This gives the protein CASGNQPQHF.

The chain couples TRBV7-2 to TRBJ1-1, with D perhaps matching TRBD1 (5 bases). The V end lost 5 bases, the J end lost 1 base, and 11 bases lay between the germline ends. The germline gives CDR1 SGHTA, CDR2 FQGNSA. The CDR3 has 14 residues. The CDR3 spells CASSRGTENTEAFF. CDR3 in DNA: TGTGCCAGCAGCCGAGGGACGGAGAACACTGAAGCTTTCTTT.

For the CDR3, the DNA is TGTGCCAGCAGCAAAAGCCCTAGCGGGGGGTGGACCGGGGAGCTGTTTTTT. This codes for CASSKSPSGGWTGELFF. The chain combines TRBV21-1 with TRBJ2-2; the table gives TRBD2 as D, unverified against the DNA. TRBV21-1 is recorded as a pseudogene. The CDR3 is made up of 17 amino acids.

V and J are TRBV6-6 and TRBJ2-3, with a possible D match to TRBD2 (7 bases). The V and J ends lost 2 bases and 0 bases respectively, with 12 bases between them. Germline V gene data show CDR1 as MNHNY and CDR2 as SVGAGI (reference sequence). The CDR3 is made up of 16 amino acids. CDR3 nucleotide sequence: TGTGCCAGCAGTTACGGGAGGGACACGAGCACAGATACGCAGTATTTT. As protein: CASSYGRDTSTDTQYF.

This clone was counted a single time. The chain uses TRBV27 and TRBJ2-1, with 11 bases aligning to TRBD1. Germline loops: CDR1 MNHEY, CDR2 SMNVEV (reference sequence). The junction had 10 bases not matched to a gene; V was cut back by 6 bases and J by 12 bases. CDR3 length: 14 residues. CDR3 coding DNA: TGTGCCAGCAGAGGACAGGGGGCGACCCCTATGCAGTTCTTC. Translating gives CASRGQGATPMQFF.